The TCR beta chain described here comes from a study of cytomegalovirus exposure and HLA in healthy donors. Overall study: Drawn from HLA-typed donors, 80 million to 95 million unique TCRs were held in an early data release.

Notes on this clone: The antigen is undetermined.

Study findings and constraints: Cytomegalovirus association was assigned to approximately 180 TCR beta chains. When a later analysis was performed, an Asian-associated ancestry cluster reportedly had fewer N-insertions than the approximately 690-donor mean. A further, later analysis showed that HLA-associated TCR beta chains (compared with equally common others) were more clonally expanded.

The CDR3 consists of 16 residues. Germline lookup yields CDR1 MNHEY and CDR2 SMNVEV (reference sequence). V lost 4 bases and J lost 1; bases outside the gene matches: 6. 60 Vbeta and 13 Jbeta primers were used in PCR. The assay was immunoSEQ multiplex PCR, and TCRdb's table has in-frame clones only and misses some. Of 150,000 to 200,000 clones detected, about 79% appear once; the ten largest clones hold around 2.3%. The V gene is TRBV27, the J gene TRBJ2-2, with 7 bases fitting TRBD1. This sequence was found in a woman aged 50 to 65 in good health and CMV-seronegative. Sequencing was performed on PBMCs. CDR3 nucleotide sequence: TGTGCCAGCAGTTCGTATTACAGGGGGAACACCGGGGAGCTGTTTTTT. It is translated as CASSSYYRGNTGELFF.